A selection of T cell receptor beta chains follows, all from one sample in a study of metastatic and nonmetastatic thyroid tumors. From the PCR reads, TCRdb re-called clones with MiXCR. This sample has about 20,000 clones, with roughly a fifth found just once. Sequences were obtained from blood. The receptors originated from a female donor with papillary thyroid cancer or a benign thyroid nodule (not recorded which). Some clones in this sample may be carry-over from other donors' samples. Both conserved end residues are part of each CDR3. Fields, in order: D gene, J gene, CDR3 length, V gene, clone size, CDR3 protein, CDR3 DNA. A D gene is named only where the DNA matches it firmly. Each size is once, few or many counts, or a class when the clone is expanded.

>TRBD2|TRBJ2-2|13|TRBV20-1|many
CSAEREVPGELFF
TGCAGTGCTGAGCGGGAGGTCCCCGGGGAGCTGTTTTTT
>-|TRBJ1-2|11|TRBV9|many
CASSAPDGYTF
TGTGCCAGCAGCGCGCCGGATGGCTACACCTTC
>-|TRBJ2-7|14|TRBV7-2|once
CATSPRVLSYEQYF
TGTGCCACCTCCCCTAGGGTGCTCTCCTACGAGCAGTACTTC
>TRBD1|TRBJ2-7|13|TRBV5-1|many
CASSPGTAYEQYF
TGCGCCAGCAGCCCGGGGACAGCCTACGAGCAGTACTTC
>TRBD1|TRBJ1-4|13|TRBV29-1|many
CSVRTGPNEKLFF
TGCAGCGTTCGGACAGGACCTAATGAAAAACTGTTTTTT
>TRBD2|TRBJ2-3|16|TRBV20-1|many
CSARDVFVAGGDTQYF
TGCAGTGCTAGAGACGTCTTTGTAGCGGGAGGGGATACGCAGTATTTT
>-|TRBJ2-7|15|TRBV24-1|few
CATAYTGMLTYEQYF
TGTGCCACCGCCTATACAGGGATGCTCACATACGAGCAGTACTTC
>TRBD1|TRBJ1-5|15|TRBV20-1|many
CSARDQGARGQPQHF
TGCAGTGCTAGAGATCAGGGGGCGCGGGGGCAGCCCCAGCATTTT
>TRBD2|TRBJ2-1|15|TRBV12-3/TRBV12-4|medium-sized
CASSLRLAGANEQFF
TGTGCCAGCAGTTTAAGGCTAGCGGGAGCCAATGAGCAGTTCTTC
>-|TRBJ2-7|15|TRBV28|medium-sized
CATQLLGGKGYEQYF
TGTGCCACCCAACTTTTAGGGGGGAAAGGCTACGAGCAGTACTTC